This is a list of T cell receptor beta chains from one sample in a study of T-cell memory formation after mild COVID-19. TCRdb re-called the 5' RACE reads through MiXCR, storing one row per CDR3 protein. The sample consists of tens of thousands of distinct CDR3 sequences, around a quarter of them appearing once. The sample was PBMCs or a T cell subset sorted from them (not recorded which). All receptors come from a man aged 18 to 35 who had mild COVID-19 (a few samples of this study predate the infection). Cell type and time point are not known. Both conserved end residues are part of each CDR3. The D gene is left open where the match is weak. Part of the rows lack a size; the others show once, few, many or a class for expanded clones.

clone_size: few
d_call: -
j_call: TRBJ2-1
v_call: TRBV4-1
cdr3_length: 16
cdr3_aa: CASSQDVPANYNEQFF
cdr3_nt: TGCGCCAGCAGCCAAGATGTGCCCGCGAATTACAATGAGCAGTTCTTC

clone_size: few
d_call: -
j_call: TRBJ2-2
v_call: TRBV5-1
cdr3_length: 15
cdr3_aa: CASSPDFSGTGELFF
cdr3_nt: TGCGCCAGCAGTCCGGATTTCTCGGGGACCGGGGAGCTGTTTTTT

clone_size: -
d_call: TRBD1
j_call: TRBJ2-1
v_call: TRBV19
cdr3_length: 12
cdr3_aa: CASTDRVGLEFF
cdr3_nt: TGTGCCAGTACAGACAGGGTTGGTCTTGAGTTCTTC

clone_size: -
d_call: -
j_call: TRBJ1-6
v_call: TRBV20-1
cdr3_length: 17
cdr3_aa: CSARVPAASSYNSPLHF
cdr3_nt: TGCAGTGCTAGAGTCCCGGCAGCGAGCTCCTATAATTCACCCCTCCACTTT

clone_size: -
d_call: TRBD1
j_call: TRBJ2-7
v_call: TRBV7-2
cdr3_length: 13
cdr3_aa: CASSFQGVREQYF
cdr3_nt: TGTGCCAGCAGCTTCCAGGGGGTACGCGAGCAGTACTTC

clone_size: few
d_call: -
j_call: TRBJ2-7
v_call: TRBV29-1
cdr3_length: 15
cdr3_aa: CSAKTAGLTSYEQYF
cdr3_nt: TGCAGCGCAAAAACCGCGGGACTCACCTCCTACGAGCAGTACTTC

clone_size: few
d_call: TRBD1
j_call: TRBJ2-2
v_call: TRBV9
cdr3_length: 17
cdr3_aa: CASSARGGQVNTGELFF
cdr3_nt: TGTGCCAGCAGCGCCCGAGGGGGACAGGTGAACACCGGGGAGCTGTTTTTT

clone_size: -
d_call: -
j_call: TRBJ1-2
v_call: TRBV12-3/TRBV12-4
cdr3_length: 14
cdr3_aa: CASSFGGGYRGYTF
cdr3_nt: TGTGCCAGCAGTTTCGGAGGGGGTTATCGGGGCTACACCTTC

clone_size: -
d_call: -
j_call: TRBJ2-3
v_call: TRBV4-1
cdr3_length: 16
cdr3_aa: CASSQLDTAEGNTQYF
cdr3_nt: TGCGCCAGCAGCCAACTCGATACGGCGGAAGGAAATACGCAGTATTTT

clone_size: -
d_call: -
j_call: TRBJ2-7
v_call: TRBV20-1
cdr3_length: 15
cdr3_aa: CSARDPGHPLYEQYF
cdr3_nt: TGCAGTGCTAGAGACCCGGGACATCCCCTCTACGAGCAGTACTTC

clone_size: few
d_call: -
j_call: TRBJ1-6
v_call: TRBV7-9
cdr3_length: 16
cdr3_aa: CASSPRQSGIAPPLHF
cdr3_nt: TGTGCCAGCAGCCCCCGGCAATCGGGAATCGCGCCACCCCTCCACTTT

clone_size: -
d_call: TRBD1
j_call: TRBJ1-1
v_call: TRBV4-1
cdr3_length: 14
cdr3_aa: CASSPTGMNTEAFF
cdr3_nt: TGCGCCAGCAGCCCGACAGGGATGAACACTGAAGCTTTCTTT

clone_size: many
d_call: TRBD2
j_call: TRBJ2-3
v_call: TRBV6-4
cdr3_length: 16
cdr3_aa: CASSEGTSGGTDTQYF
cdr3_nt: TGTGCCAGCAGTGAGGGGACTAGCGGGGGCACAGATACGCAGTATTTT

clone_size: few
d_call: -
j_call: TRBJ2-1
v_call: TRBV19
cdr3_length: 21
cdr3_aa: CASSLRGDTGWKFLSYNEQFF
cdr3_nt: TGTGCCAGTAGTCTTCGGGGGGATACAGGGTGGAAGTTCCTCTCTTACAATGAGCAGTTCTTC

clone_size: -
d_call: -
j_call: TRBJ1-2
v_call: TRBV6-5
cdr3_length: 13
cdr3_aa: CASSPRTGDGYTF
cdr3_nt: TGTGCCAGCAGCCCACGAACGGGGGATGGCTACACCTTC

clone_size: few
d_call: -
j_call: TRBJ2-3
v_call: TRBV9
cdr3_length: 16
cdr3_aa: CASSVEGSLLTDTQYF
cdr3_nt: TGTGCCAGCAGCGTAGAAGGGTCACTACTCACAGATACGCAGTATTTT

clone_size: -
d_call: -
j_call: TRBJ1-3
v_call: TRBV5-6
cdr3_length: 15
cdr3_aa: CASSSQFYSGNTIYF
cdr3_nt: TGTGCCAGCAGCTCCCAGTTCTACTCTGGAAACACCATATATTTT

clone_size: -
d_call: TRBD1
j_call: TRBJ1-1
v_call: TRBV20-1
cdr3_length: 13
cdr3_aa: CSADREGSDEAFF
cdr3_nt: TGCAGTGCGGACAGGGAGGGTTCGGATGAAGCTTTCTTT

clone_size: few
d_call: TRBD2
j_call: TRBJ2-5
v_call: TRBV3-1
cdr3_length: 16
cdr3_aa: CASSPGTSGVQETQYF
cdr3_nt: TGTGCCAGCAGCCCCGGGACTAGCGGGGTACAAGAGACCCAGTACTTC

clone_size: -
d_call: -
j_call: TRBJ1-2
v_call: TRBV5-5
cdr3_length: 12
cdr3_aa: CASSFDGYGYTF
cdr3_nt: TGTGCCAGCAGCTTCGACGGCTATGGCTACACCTTC

clone_size: many
d_call: TRBD2
j_call: TRBJ2-5
v_call: TRBV4-3
cdr3_length: 16
cdr3_aa: CASSRSTASGGETQYF
cdr3_nt: TGCGCCAGCAGCCGGTCAACGGCTAGCGGGGGTGAGACCCAGTACTTC

clone_size: -
d_call: TRBD1
j_call: TRBJ2-7
v_call: TRBV29-1
cdr3_length: 13
cdr3_aa: CSVEWDRSYEQYF
cdr3_nt: TGCAGCGTTGAATGGGACAGGTCCTACGAGCAGTACTTC

clone_size: few
d_call: TRBD1
j_call: TRBJ2-1
v_call: TRBV4-1
cdr3_length: 14
cdr3_aa: CASSQPSTGDEQFF
cdr3_nt: TGCGCCAGCAGCCAACCCAGTACAGGGGATGAGCAGTTCTTC

clone_size: -
d_call: -
j_call: TRBJ2-1
v_call: TRBV6-5
cdr3_length: 16
cdr3_aa: CASSYSAGSSYNEQFF
cdr3_nt: TGTGCCAGCAGTTACAGTGCAGGGAGCTCCTACAATGAGCAGTTCTTC

clone_size: -
d_call: -
j_call: TRBJ1-2
v_call: TRBV6-4
cdr3_length: 13
cdr3_aa: CASSMWGRYGYTF
cdr3_nt: TGTGCCAGCAGCATGTGGGGACGCTATGGCTACACCTTC

clone_size: many
d_call: -
j_call: TRBJ1-1
v_call: TRBV14
cdr3_length: 15
cdr3_aa: CASSQGGALNTEAFF
cdr3_nt: TGTGCCAGCAGCCAAGGGGGCGCCTTAAACACTGAAGCTTTCTTT

clone_size: -
d_call: -
j_call: TRBJ2-2
v_call: TRBV7-9
cdr3_length: 16
cdr3_aa: CASSFLQGTGTGELFF
cdr3_nt: TGTGCCAGCAGCTTCCTCCAGGGTACGGGCACCGGGGAGCTGTTTTTT

clone_size: -
d_call: TRBD1
j_call: TRBJ2-4
v_call: TRBV15
cdr3_length: 16
cdr3_aa: CATSRETWDRDGIQYF
cdr3_nt: TGTGCCACCAGCAGAGAAACTTGGGACAGGGATGGCATTCAGTACTTC

clone_size: few
d_call: -
j_call: TRBJ1-2
v_call: TRBV29-1
cdr3_length: 11
cdr3_aa: CSVARDYGYTF
cdr3_nt: TGCAGCGTCGCCCGGGACTATGGCTACACCTTC

clone_size: -
d_call: -
j_call: TRBJ2-1
v_call: TRBV7-9
cdr3_length: 16
cdr3_aa: CASSKNLDSSYNEQFF
cdr3_nt: TGTGCCAGCAGCAAAAACCTAGACAGCTCCTACAATGAGCAGTTCTTC

clone_size: few
d_call: -
j_call: TRBJ2-5
v_call: TRBV6-5
cdr3_length: 15
cdr3_aa: CASSYSMGGMETQYF
cdr3_nt: TGTGCCAGCAGTTACTCGATGGGGGGCATGGAGACCCAGTACTTC

clone_size: few
d_call: -
j_call: TRBJ1-6
v_call: TRBV5-1
cdr3_length: 14
cdr3_aa: CASSDSSYNSPLHF
cdr3_nt: TGCGCCAGCAGCGACAGCTCCTATAATTCACCCCTCCACTTT

clone_size: few
d_call: -
j_call: TRBJ2-7
v_call: TRBV9
cdr3_length: 15
cdr3_aa: CASSVEGDTFYEQYF
cdr3_nt: TGTGCCAGCAGCGTAGAAGGGGACACGTTCTACGAGCAGTACTTC

clone_size: once
d_call: -
j_call: TRBJ2-3
v_call: TRBV12-3/TRBV12-4
cdr3_length: 13
cdr3_aa: CASSPRVADTQYF
cdr3_nt: TGTGCCAGCAGTCCACGAGTAGCAGATACGCAGTATTTT

clone_size: few
d_call: -
j_call: TRBJ1-5
v_call: TRBV28
cdr3_length: 13
cdr3_aa: CASSFSSNQPQHF
cdr3_nt: TGTGCCAGCAGTTTCAGTAGCAATCAGCCCCAGCATTTT

clone_size: -
d_call: TRBD2
j_call: TRBJ2-5
v_call: TRBV6-5
cdr3_length: 13
cdr3_aa: CASIPGGGATQYF
cdr3_nt: TGTGCCAGCATCCCGGGAGGGGGGGCCACCCAGTACTTC

clone_size: -
d_call: -
j_call: TRBJ1-2
v_call: TRBV19
cdr3_length: 15
cdr3_aa: CASRMGHLLGYGYTF
cdr3_nt: TGTGCCAGTCGGATGGGACACCTCCTAGGATATGGCTACACCTTC

clone_size: -
d_call: -
j_call: TRBJ2-3
v_call: TRBV7-9
cdr3_length: 13
cdr3_aa: CAIDGGSPDTQYF
cdr3_nt: TGTGCCATTGACGGGGGCAGCCCAGATACGCAGTATTTT

clone_size: medium-sized
d_call: TRBD2
j_call: TRBJ2-2
v_call: TRBV4-2
cdr3_length: 16
cdr3_aa: CASSQDPGGATGELFF
cdr3_nt: TGTGCCAGCAGCCAAGATCCGGGGGGGGCCACCGGGGAGCTGTTTTTT

clone_size: few
d_call: -
j_call: TRBJ1-2
v_call: TRBV5-6
cdr3_length: 15
cdr3_aa: CASSLEGAGATFYTF
cdr3_nt: TGTGCCAGCAGCTTGGAAGGGGCGGGGGCAACGTTCTACACCTTC

clone_size: -
d_call: -
j_call: TRBJ2-5
v_call: TRBV7-9
cdr3_length: 14
cdr3_aa: CASSHARAEETQYF
cdr3_nt: TGTGCCAGCAGCCATGCGCGGGCGGAAGAGACCCAGTACTTC

clone_size: -
d_call: -
j_call: TRBJ1-4
v_call: TRBV5-1
cdr3_length: 14
cdr3_aa: CASSPGGPNEKLFF
cdr3_nt: TGCGCCAGCAGCCCGGGGGGCCCTAATGAAAAACTGTTTTTT

clone_size: -
d_call: -
j_call: TRBJ2-1
v_call: TRBV20-1
cdr3_length: 14
cdr3_aa: CSVRQGGSYNEQFF
cdr3_nt: TGCAGTGTCCGGCAGGGGGGCTCCTACAATGAGCAGTTCTTC

clone_size: -
d_call: -
j_call: TRBJ1-3
v_call: TRBV7-6
cdr3_length: 15
cdr3_aa: CASSDRDRLGNTIYF
cdr3_nt: TGTGCCAGCAGCGACCGGGACCGACTTGGAAACACCATATATTTT

clone_size: once
d_call: -
j_call: TRBJ2-4
v_call: TRBV5-1
cdr3_length: 15
cdr3_aa: CASSPEFQGGNIQYF
cdr3_nt: TGCGCCAGCAGCCCCGAATTCCAGGGGGGGAACATTCAGTACTTC

clone_size: -
d_call: -
j_call: TRBJ1-1
v_call: TRBV2
cdr3_length: 11
cdr3_aa: CARRGKAEAFF
cdr3_nt: TGTGCCAGGAGGGGGAAGGCTGAAGCTTTCTTT

clone_size: large
d_call: TRBD1
j_call: TRBJ2-5
v_call: TRBV5-6
cdr3_length: 14
cdr3_aa: CASSLGRGYETQYF
cdr3_nt: TGTGCCAGCAGCTTGGGCAGGGGGTATGAGACCCAGTACTTC

clone_size: few
d_call: -
j_call: TRBJ2-1
v_call: TRBV24-1
cdr3_length: 14
cdr3_aa: CATSDPQWDNEQFF
cdr3_nt: TGTGCCACCAGTGATCCCCAGTGGGACAATGAGCAGTTCTTC

clone_size: -
d_call: -
j_call: TRBJ2-1
v_call: TRBV10-1
cdr3_length: 13
cdr3_aa: CASSDSVKNEQFF
cdr3_nt: TGCGCCAGCAGTGATTCTGTAAAGAATGAGCAGTTCTTC

clone_size: few
d_call: -
j_call: TRBJ2-7
v_call: TRBV20-1
cdr3_length: 13
cdr3_aa: CSASPRNSYEQYF
cdr3_nt: TGCAGTGCTAGTCCGCGGAATTCCTACGAGCAGTACTTC

clone_size: -
d_call: -
j_call: TRBJ2-3
v_call: TRBV29-1
cdr3_length: 14
cdr3_aa: CSVESETRTDTQYF
cdr3_nt: TGCAGCGTGGAATCGGAAACTCGCACAGATACGCAGTATTTT

clone_size: -
d_call: TRBD2
j_call: TRBJ2-3
v_call: TRBV7-9
cdr3_length: 14
cdr3_aa: CASGFGPSGDTQYF
cdr3_nt: TGTGCCAGCGGCTTTGGGCCTAGCGGAGATACGCAGTATTTT